This T cell receptor (beta chain) was identified during a study of T cells in Graves' hyperthyroidism and ophthalmopathy. Study summary: Sampling of peripheral blood happened at initial diagnosis, prior to any treatment.

Study-wide points: The majority of expanded thyroid clonotypes above 0.001 also appeared in blood.

Disease lasting under 3 months, a NOSPECS grade of at least 4, and a Clinical Activity Score of at least 3 were features of the ophthalmopathy patients. Lactation, pregnancy, other autoimmune disease or uncontrolled infection led to exclusion of patients. The CDR3 is 16 amino acids. Germline CDR1 and CDR2: DFQATT and SNEGSKA (reference sequence). J was trimmed by 4 bases and V by 2 bases; bases with no gene match: 7. Regions amplified from RNA transcripts were the TCR beta CDR3 regions. A set of HTBI primers served as the primers for a first-round RT-PCR of the TCR CDR3. TCRdb processed the multiplex PCR reads anew with MiXCR; each CDR3 protein has one entry. The repertoire holds roughly 500,000 distinct CDR3 sequences, less than 25% seen once, with approximately 54% in the top ten. Regarding this clonotype: Its antigen is unidentified.

This chain joins TRBV20-1 and TRBJ2-2; 10 bases line up with TRBD2. This clonotype was sampled from a woman aged 70-85 years with Graves' ophthalmopathy. Sequencing input: blood. The chain's CDR3 is CSARSLAGVRTGELFF. The CDR3 DNA is TGCAGTGCTAGAAGTCTAGCGGGAGTTCGCACCGGGGAGCTGTTTTTT.